This TCR beta chain derives from a study of blood T cell repertoires in COVID-19. Looking at the study overall: The samples span acute and convalescent COVID-19 from the United States, Italy and Spain. PBMCs, B-cell-depleted T cells, or T cells were the source of the cDNA or gDNA that made up the material.

The V end lost 1 base, the J end lost 1 base, and 5 bases lay between the germline ends. CDR3 length equals 14 residues. Germline V CDR1 and CDR2: SGHDN, FVKESK. Authors' analysis steps: The assay estimated nucleated cells by amplifying reference gene primers. Here immunoSEQ multiplex PCR was the method, and the copy in TCRdb shows in-frame clones only, minus some. The D gene and trimming were derived from the DNA, and the V and J assignments and clone size from that table. The profile shows 270,000 or so clones, 75% to 90% of them singletons. The chain couples TRBV14 to TRBJ1-3, with D unresolved. The sequence derives from a middle-aged woman who had recovered from COVID-19. Input material: peripheral blood. CDR3 amino acids: CASSQVTSGNTIYF. CDR3 DNA sequence: TGTGCCAGCAGCCAAGTCACATCTGGAAACACCATATATTTT.